Below are 13 T cell receptor beta chains sequenced from a single sample in a study of blood T cell repertoires in COVID-19. TCRdb's copy holds only in-frame clones and misses some; the assay was immunoSEQ multiplex PCR. Seen here are about 270,000 clones, around 91% observed once, and the top ten hold over 2%. The specimen sequenced was PBMCs or T cells enriched from blood (not recorded which). The receptors shown here come from a woman aged 18-29 years who had recovered from COVID-19.

The chain links TRBV19 to TRBJ1-1, with 8 bases lining up with TRBD1. J gave up 5 bases and V 6 bases, and 8 bases lay outside the gene matches. The CDR3 runs 14 residues. The germline V gene encodes CDR1 LNHDA and CDR2 SQIVND (reference sequence). DNA of the CDR3: TGTGCCAGTAGCGGACAGGGTTCGGGTACTGAAGCTTTCTTT. This gives the protein CASSGQGSGTEAFF.

This clone came up once. The chain combines TRBV5-1 with TRBJ2-3, with 9 bases that match TRBD2. The germline CDR1 and CDR2 sequences are SGHRS and YFSETQ. The trim removed 5 bases at V and 1 base at J, leaving 11 bases unmatched. This CDR3 contains 17 residues. The CDR3 DNA reads as TGCGCCAGCAGTCCCGGTCGGGCTAGCGGGGGCACAGATACGCAGTATTTT. Translating it yields CASSPGRASGGTDTQYF.

V and J are TRBV27 and TRBJ1-5; D call uncertain. Per germline, CDR1 MNHEY and CDR2 SMNVEV (reference sequence). This CDR3 comprises 13 residues. V lost 6 bases and J lost 0, with 6 bases in between. This chain's CDR3 is CASSAVSNQPQHF. The CDR3 DNA reads TGTGCCAGCAGCGCGGTTAGCAATCAGCCCCAGCATTTT.

V gene TRBV14 combines with J gene TRBJ2-1; 7 bases line up with TRBD2. The CDR3 extends over 15 amino acids. CDR1 and CDR2 (germline): SGHDN, FVKESK. Losses at the gene ends were 4 bases for V and 7 bases for J; bases not matched to a gene: 10. CDR3 residues: CASSLRLAGGNEQFF. CDR3 coding DNA: TGTGCCAGCAGCCTTAGACTAGCCGGGGGTAATGAGCAGTTCTTC.

The V and J genes are TRBV7-9 and TRBJ1-3, with D tentatively TRBD1 (5 bases). With 3 bases removed from V and 0 bases from J, the gap between germline ends came to 9 bases. Looked up from germline, CDR1 is SEHNR and CDR2 is FQNEAQ (reference sequence). The CDR3 consists of 15 residues. The CDR3 is CASSFGGNSGNTIYF. CDR3 nucleotides: TGTGCCAGCAGCTTCGGGGGTAACTCTGGAAACACCATATATTTT.

The V gene is TRBV28, the J gene TRBJ1-5; TRBD1 aligns across 10 bases. The CDR3 contains 16 residues. V lost 5 bases, J lost 1 base, and 5 bases stayed unmatched. The V gene's germline CDR1 is MDHEN and CDR2 SYDVKM. The CDR3 sequence is CASSRPGQGSNQPQHF. The CDR3 DNA reads as TGTGCCAGCAGTCGACCGGGACAGGGGAGCAATCAGCCCCAGCATTTT.

CDR3 sequence: CASSSTGELFF. The DNA of the CDR3 is TGTGCCAGCAGCTCGACCGGGGAGCTGTTTTTT. The chain combines TRBV7-3 with TRBJ2-2, with D hard to call. Trimming shortened V by 4 bases and J by 5 bases, and 2 bases separated the two germline ends. The CDR3 length is 11 residues. Germline V gene data show CDR1 as SGHTA and CDR2 as FQGTGA.

This chain uses TRBV29-1 with TRBJ1-2; 7 nucleotides line up with TRBD1. The CDR3 extends over 12 amino acids. In germline, CDR1 is SQVTM, CDR2 ANQGSEA. V lost 2 bases, J lost 4 bases, and 1 base stayed unmatched. CDR3 sequence: CSVERQGYGYTF. Here the CDR3 DNA reads TGCAGCGTTGAAAGACAGGGCTATGGCTACACCTTC.

This clone was observed once. This chain's CDR3 is CASREEGSNYGYTF. DNA for the CDR3: TGTGCCAGTAGAGAGGAGGGGTCTAACTATGGCTACACCTTC. The chain combines TRBV19 with TRBJ1-2, with D tentatively TRBD1 (5 bases). V dropped 6 bases and J dropped 0 bases, with 11 bases sitting between them. From germline, CDR1 is LNHDA and CDR2 SQIVND (reference sequence). This CDR3 contains 14 residues.

The chain combines TRBV5-6 with TRBJ1-2; TRBD1 might be the D (6 bases). Germline V gene data show CDR1 as SGHDT and CDR2 as YYEEEE. CDR3 size: 14 residues. V gave up 1 base and J gave up 4 bases, with 11 bases separating them. Here the CDR3 DNA reads TGTGCCAGCAGCTTGACAGGGAGAAGCTATGGCTACACCTTC. Amino acids: CASSLTGRSYGYTF.

The chain joins TRBV18 to TRBJ1-1; D gene unclear. The CDR3 is 13 residues long. The germline V gene encodes CDR1 KGHSH and CDR2 LQKENI. Trimming took 6 bases from V and 3 from J, leaving 11 bases between them. The CDR3: CASSPRRDTEAFF. CDR3 sequence (DNA): TGTGCCAGCTCGCCGCGTAGAGACACTGAAGCTTTCTTT. The whole variable domain, filled in from reference TRBV18 and TRBJ1-1, reads NAGVMQNPRHLVRRRGQEARLRCSPMKGHSHVYWYRQLPEEGLKFMVYLQKENIIDESGMPKERFSAEFPKEGPSILRIQQVVRGDSAAYFCASSPRRDTEAFFGQGTRLTVV.

This clone was counted only a few times. The gene calls are TRBV27 and TRBJ1-5, with D unclear. Germline values: CDR1 MNHEY, CDR2 SMNVEV (reference sequence). V was trimmed by 6 bases and J by 1 base, leaving 16 bases between them. The CDR3 loop spans 16 amino acids. CDR3 region: CASRVPNRRSNQPQHF. The CDR3 DNA reads as TGTGCCAGCAGGGTCCCAAACCGGAGGAGCAATCAGCCCCAGCATTTT.

CDR3 DNA sequence: TGTGCCAGCAGCCCCCAAGGGAGATCACCCCTCCACTTT. It codes for CASSPQGRSPLHF. The J gene is TRBJ1-6, the V gene TRBV28; D not resolved. The CDR3 runs 13 residues. V was cut by 6 bases and J by 10 bases, with 13 bases left in between. Germline V gene data show CDR1 as MDHEN and CDR2 as SYDVKM.